This T cell receptor beta chain was captured in a study of T cell responses to AZD1222 COVID-19 vaccine. Study-level background: Pooling was applied to second doses at about 4 or about 12 weeks. General study results and limits: Spike-specific TCR breadth and depth went up after people got two AZD1222 doses.

This clone came up once. Its target is not known. CDR1 is LNHDA and CDR2 is SQIVND in the germline V gene (reference sequence). CDR3 length equals 14 residues. Trimming took off 3 bases at V and 4 bases at J, with 10 bases between the two ends. Only in-frame clones appear in the TCRdb table, and some are missing; sequencing was by immunoSEQ multiplex PCR. In the table there are around 100,000 clones, about 90% of which are singletons. This sample comprised peripheral blood, obtained on day 0 of AZD1222 vaccination. The gene calls are TRBV19 and TRBJ1-5; D remains unclear. The sequence was collected from an adult in good health. The CDR3 loop reads CASSIGPPNQPQHF. CDR3 nucleotide sequence: TGTGCCAGTAGTATCGGACCGCCTAATCAGCCCCAGCATTTT.